This section outlines one T cell receptor (beta chain) sequence together with its context. Its antigen is currently unknown. From the 5' RACE reads, TCRdb called clonotypes with MiXCR, one entry per CDR3 protein. The sample contains about 370,000 distinct CDR3 sequences, 11% of which appear only once. Trimming left V 1 base short and J 5 bases short, with 18 bases between. There are 16 residues in the CDR3. CDR1 is SGHTA and CDR2 is FQGNSA in the germline V gene. The sample comes from a study of T cells after yellow fever vaccination. Findings of the study overall: There was a possibility that FACS-sorted repertoires contained abundant clonotypes contaminating from the bulk population. Most primary-vaccination clones recurred post-booster (approximately 96% CD4, around 90% CD8).

This TCR was recovered from a young man who received the YFV17D yellow fever vaccine. The sample in question was PBMCs, obtained on the day of the first yellow fever vaccination. The chain uses TRBV7-2 and TRBJ2-7, with D uncertain. The CDR3 sequence is CASSLVPRVGLDEQYV. Here the CDR3 DNA reads TGTGCCAGCAGCTTAGTTCCCCGTGTAGGGTTGGACGAGCAGTACGTC.